The entry that follows covers one T cell receptor beta chain sequence. Its cognate antigen is unknown. From germline, CDR1 is LNHNV and CDR2 YYDKDF (reference sequence). This CDR3 contains 15 residues. V trimming: 4 bases; J trimming: 9 bases; junction bases outside the gene matches: 9. This sample was included in a study of CD8 T cells in ankylosing spondylitis. Study-wide points: Seemingly distinctive of ankylosing spondylitis blood was a TCR beta motif formed by eight highly homologous variants. Disease-associated clones were CD8+ and fairly uncommon in peripheral blood.

MiXCR, run by TCRdb on the 5' RACE reads, gives a single entry per CDR3 protein. The sample has about 340,000 distinct CDR3 sequences; roughly 14% are singletons. The clonotype was recovered from a male donor with ankylosing spondylitis or in good health (not recorded which). Sequences were obtained from blood, either unsorted or a sorted T cell fraction (not recorded which). The genes are TRBV15 and TRBJ2-1, with 10 bases identical to TRBD1. The CDR3 sequence is CATSKAPRDRGEQFF. CDR3 in DNA: TGTGCCACCAGCAAAGCTCCCAGGGACAGGGGTGAGCAGTTCTTC.